This TCR beta chain was identified in a study of cytomegalovirus exposure and HLA in healthy donors. Both 60 Vbeta primers and 13 Jbeta primers went into the PCR. Profiling relied on immunoSEQ multiplex PCR, and the TCRdb table lists in-frame clones only, not all of them. The sample records 120,000 or so clones, around 75% being singletons. Of note for this clone: Its antigen remains unidentified. An end of the junction differs from the germline gene, which may be a read error.

Germline CDR1 reads SSHAT; CDR2 reads FNYEAQ (reference sequence). The length of the CDR3 is 13 residues. Study-level results: HLA-A and HLA-B allele assignments for most subjects were reportedly predicted accurately using TCR beta sequences. Reportedly, fewer N-insertions than the roughly 600-donor mean appeared in an Asian-associated ancestry cluster in a later analysis.

This clonotype originated in a woman between 45 and 65 years old in good health and CMV-seropositive. The V call is TRBV7-7, the J call TRBJ2-4, with a tentative D call TRBD2 (5 bases). The sequencing input was PBMCs. In DNA form, the CDR3 reads TGTGCTAGCAGCCCCACCTTCGGGGACATTCAGTACTTC. Amino acids: CASSPTFGDIQYF.